This T cell receptor beta chain was identified during a study of T cells in Graves' hyperthyroidism and ophthalmopathy. Study findings and constraints: Blood samples included most of the expanded thyroid clonotypes exceeding 0.001. A model using 13 V-J features told ophthalmopathy apart from stable hyperthyroidism.

TCR beta CDR3 regions were amplified from RNA. The TCR CDR3 first-round RT-PCR relied on the HTBI primer set. TCRdb independently ran MiXCR on the multiplex PCR reads; one entry per CDR3 protein. This sample yields 300,000 to 450,000 distinct CDR3 sequences, of which roughly 14% are seen a single time; about 20% belongs to the top ten. The sample holds many counts of this clonotype. Its target is not known. The CDR3 is made up of 16 amino acids. Trimming removed 3 bases at V and 4 bases at J, with 18 bases between. The germline V gene has CDR1 SNHLY and CDR2 FYNNEI. Not enrolled were patients with uncontrolled infection, other autoimmune disease, pregnancy or lactation. On the basis of clinical symptoms, serum thyroxine and TRAb, thyroid ultrasound and orbital computed tomography, diagnoses were made.

The V gene is TRBV2, the J gene TRBJ2-5; D ambiguous. The sequence was obtained from a woman aged 30 to 39 with Graves' ophthalmopathy. The sequenced sample was blood. The CDR3 nucleotides read TGTGCCAGCAGTGACGGGCAGGCCCAATTTCCAGAGACCCAGTACTTC. Protein product: CASSDGQAQFPETQYF.